This TCR beta chain emerged from a study of post-analysis software for immune sequencing data. Whole-study context: The cohort encompassed relapsing-remitting, secondary progressive and progressive-relapsing multiple sclerosis disease courses.

The library was made from cDNA and included unique molecular identifiers. A population of roughly 0.85 to 10 million T cells gave rise to 450,000 to 500,000 cDNA molecules. Each CDR3 protein is one row after TCRdb ran MiXCR on the PCR reads. The sample has around 700,000 distinct CDR3 sequences, more than 50% seen once. General study results and limits: When the samples were clustered directly with F measure, those that had been prepared in the same batch showed strong co-clustering. Included in a set of a few TRBV segments more frequent in patients than controls were TRBV5-6, TRBV5-1 and TRBV20-1. When compared against controls, multiple sclerosis patients showed significantly lower normalized Chao1 diversity.

Concerning this clonotype: No antigen is known for it.

V dropped 4 bases and J dropped 9; count of bases not matched to a gene: 14. The germline V gene has CDR1 MDHEN and CDR2 SYDVKM. This CDR3 is built from 16 residues. The chain uses TRBV28 and TRBJ2-1; 8 bases align to TRBD2. The clonotype comes from a girl aged 2 to 9 with multiple sclerosis. Source material: blood. The chain's CDR3 is CASSYLLADEYGEQFF. Written as DNA, the CDR3 is TGTGCCAGCAGTTACCTACTAGCGGATGAGTACGGTGAGCAGTTCTTC.